This T cell receptor (beta chain) was captured in a study of blood T cell repertoires in COVID-19. As for this clone: The same CDR3 arises from other DNA sequences in this sample as well.

The germline V gene encodes CDR1 SGHVS and CDR2 FNYEAQ. The CDR3 has 15 residues. Deletions cut 1 base from V and 1 base from J, with 8 bases between. Authors' methods: From reference gene primer amplification, estimates of nucleated cell counts were derived. Sequencing used immunoSEQ multiplex PCR; TCRdb keeps in-frame clones, though not all of them. V, J and clone size are those of that table, while D and trimming were read from the DNA. The table lists 50,000 to 60,000 clones, 80% to 90% of them singletons. This clonotype originated in a man aged 40-55 years with COVID-19, enrolled during active disease. The V gene is TRBV7-6, the J gene TRBJ2-1; D may be TRBD2 (5 bases). What was sequenced was peripheral blood. The DNA of the CDR3 is TGTGCCAGCAGCTTAGAGACGGGATCCTACAATGAGCAGTTCTTC. Translating gives CASSLETGSYNEQFF.